This T cell receptor beta chain was found in a study of Ad26.COV2.S vaccination and SARS-CoV-2 variants (dated by TCRdb to about 2021). Looking at the study overall: Vaccine-arm donors were drawn from COV1001, a multicentre, randomized, double-blind, placebo-controlled phase I-IIa trial of Ad26.COV2.S in healthy adults. A total of 32 samples were included in the TCR-sequenced set, comprising 19 Ad26.COV2.S vaccine recipients, 5 placebo recipients and 8 SARS-CoV-2 convalescent individuals. Ad26.COV2.S was administered intramuscularly at a dose of 5x10^10 or 1x10^11 viral particles, either as one shot or as two shots given 56 days apart. Participants in the trial were split at random into five groups of five each, receiving low-dose or high-dose Ad26.COV2.S once or twice, or else placebo on both occasions. Sequencing of the TCRbeta repertoire served to evaluate the specificity and breadth of SARS-CoV-2-reactive T cell receptors following Ad26.COV2.S vaccination. Investigators remained blinded to trial group allocation during experiments and outcome assessment.

Findings and caveats that apply to the study as a whole: Spike-specific TCR breadth was higher in Ad26.COV2.S recipients than in placebo recipients (P = 0.0014). The study was not powered for comparison of responses between vaccine doses or regimens. After vaccination, substantial breadth of spike-specific CD8+ and CD4+ T cell responses was reported. Vaccine and placebo recipients had similar non-spike TCR breadth, a finding consistent with the vaccine containing only spike. According to the authors, total T cell responses may have been underestimated by the TCR breadth and depth analyses.

Its CDR3 holds 15 amino acids, cysteine through phenylalanine. Only the CDR3 region is kept as DNA, spanning 45 bases read in frame from base 1. V is pruned by 3 bases and J by 4 bases, leaving 4 bases of the junction without a gene match. According to the germline V gene (reference sequence), CDR1 reads LGHDT and CDR2 reads YNNKEL. On this clone: Its specific antigen is unknown. Per-nucleotide qualities are absent, and no much larger clonotype sits a single base away.

The sample's treatment or condition label is to be understood as: some 20 received Ad26.COV2.S at low or high dose, single or two shots; roughly five received placebo; per-sample allocation not given. For vaccine and placebo recipients, repertoires were sequenced using samples collected on day 63 after the first injection. In Cohort 1b, 20 to 25 adults aged 18-55 years were enrolled at a single site in Boston, USA, between 29 July and 7 August 2020. Ad26.COV2.S consisted of a replication-incompetent adenovirus type 26 vector by which a prefusion-stabilized SARS-CoV-2 spike protein from the original Wuhan strain was expressed. The immunoSEQ Assay was used to sequence TCRbeta CDR3 regions. After extraction, genomic DNA underwent amplification by bias-controlled multiplex PCR, followed by high-throughput sequencing. Concerning the study's data processing: To quantify the absolute abundance of every unique TCRbeta CDR3 region, sequences were collapsed and filtered. T cell fraction was estimated by normalization of TCRbeta template counts to usable DNA, with usable DNA being measured through amplification of reference genes present in all nucleated cells. Repertoire TCRs were annotated as SARS-CoV-2-specific by exact matching of V gene, CDR3 amino acid sequence and J gene to a known reactive TCR set. The reference SARS-CoV-2 TCR set was obtained from MIRA and was filtered for enrichment in COVID-19-positive ImmuneCODE repertoires, whereby public or cross-reactive TCRs were removed. Using the MIRA antigens, annotated TCRs were further analysed by specific ORF or by position within an ORF. Breadth was defined as the number of annotated unique rearrangements divided by the total number of unique productive rearrangements, and depth was defined as the summed frequency of the annotated unique rearrangements. Group comparisons of TCR breadth used two-sided Wilcoxon rank-sum tests. TCRdb retrieved this table from immuneACCESS and kept in-frame rearrangements only. Not all clones are present; in checked studies, unresolved V genes account for under half, and no reason is known for the remainder. Clone size and V and J calls were adopted from that table, with D and trimming inferred from the DNA. The sample has some 250,000 clones on record, roughly 90% of them singletons. In total, the top ten clones hold around 10% of the sample.

The chain links TRBV3-1 (or the pseudogene TRBV3-2) with TRBJ1-3; TRBD1 fits 9 bases in the junction. The clonotype originates from a person between 18 and 60 years old who received the Ad26.COV2.S COVID-19 vaccine or a placebo. Source: peripheral blood, taken in a trial of Ad26.COV2.S vaccine versus placebo. The DNA sequence is given as TGTGCCAGCAGCCATAGGACAGGGGAGGGAAACACCATATATTTT. It translates as CASSHRTGEGNTIYF.